The entry that follows covers one T cell receptor beta chain sequence. Its specificity is unknown. This sample stems from a study of T-cell memory formation after mild COVID-19. General study findings and limits: CD8+ contracting clones occupied EMRA, while CD4+ ones occupied mainly CM and EM.

cDNA libraries for TCR alpha and TCR beta, carrying sample barcodes and UMIs, came from 5'RACE with constant-segment primers. TCRdb recomputed calls from the 5' RACE reads with MiXCR, one row per CDR3 protein. The table has about 410,000 distinct CDR3 sequences, around 17% seen once. The TCR originated in a man aged 18 to 30 who had mild COVID-19 (a few samples of this study predate the infection). Cell type and time point are not known. The sample consisted of PBMCs or a T cell subset sorted from them (not recorded which).

The DNA of the CDR3 is TGTGCCAGCAGCTACCAAGGGGGGGGACCTAATGAAAAACTGTTTTTT. As protein: CASSYQGGGPNEKLFF. The chain carries TRBV7-9 and TRBJ1-4; TRBD1 is a possible D gene (6 bases). Between the trimmed V and J ends, which lost 4 bases and 3 bases, there was a span of 15 bases. Germline CDR1 SEHNR, CDR2 FQNEAQ (reference sequence). The CDR3 length is 16 residues. The whole variable domain, filled in from reference TRBV7-9 and TRBJ1-4, reads DTGVSQNPRHKITKRGQNVTFRCDPISEHNRLYWYRQTLGQGPEFLTYFQNEAQLEKSRLLSDRFSAERPKGSFSTLEIQRTEQGDSAMYLCASSYQGGGPNEKLFFGSGTQLSVL.